A single sample gave rise to the 31 T cell receptor beta chains below, sequenced in a study of T cell changes during pregnancy in multiple sclerosis. Libraries were prepared by immunoSEQ multiplex PCR; TCRdb keeps only in-frame clonotypes and omits some of them. The data hold tens of thousands of clones, with roughly 88% observed a single time. The material sequenced was peripheral blood, taken in the second trimester of pregnancy. The source is a female donor in good health, enrolled as a control in a pregnancy study.

The chain recombines TRBV5-1 with TRBJ2-6; 11 bases align to TRBD1. The V segment lost 5 bases and the J segment 2 bases; nucleotides outside the gene matches: 3. The germline V gene has CDR1 SGHRS and CDR2 YFSETQ. The CDR3 sequence is 16 residues long. This CDR3 reads CASRGTGGAGANVLTF. The CDR3 DNA reads as TGCGCCAGCAGAGGGACAGGGGGAGCTGGGGCCAACGTCCTGACTTTC.

This rearrangement joins TRBV4-1 to TRBJ1-1; D is undetermined. The CDR3 spans 14 residues. Trimming removed 5 bases at V and 2 bases at J, with 12 bases between. The V gene's germline CDR1 is MGHRA and CDR2 YSYEKL. The CDR3 DNA follows: TGCGCCAGCAGCTTCCGCCTACTAAACACTGAAGCTTTCTTT. This gives the protein CASSFRLLNTEAFF.

CDR3 nucleotide sequence: TGTGCCAGCAGTTCTACTGGGGCCGGAGGCTACACCTTC. This encodes CASSSTGAGGYTF. This chain links TRBV28 with TRBJ1-2; D possibly corresponds to TRBD1 (5 bases). The germline gives CDR1 MDHEN, CDR2 SYDVKM. CDR3 length equals 13 residues. Deletions cut 4 bases from V and 8 bases from J, with 14 bases between.

The chain recombines TRBV7-9 with TRBJ2-7, with TRBD1 identical over 8 bases. Germline assignment: CDR1 SEHNR and CDR2 FQNEAQ (reference sequence). CDR3 length: 13 residues. J lost 6 bases, V lost 1 base, and 2 bases had no gene match. The CDR3, as DNA: TGTGCCAGCAGCTTAGGGACAGGGTCCGAGCAGTACTTC. Its protein is CASSLGTGSEQYF.

Only one count was recorded for this clone. The chain recombines TRBV5-4 with TRBJ1-1; D may be TRBD1 (5 bases). V gave up 5 bases and J gave up 0 bases, with 17 bases separating them. CDR1 SGHNT and CDR2 YYREEE come from the germline V gene (reference sequence). The CDR3 length is 16 residues. CDR3 sequence reads: CASREGWKGMNTEAFF. In DNA, the CDR3 is TGTGCCAGCAGGGAAGGGTGGAAGGGGATGAACACTGAAGCTTTCTTT.

The genes are TRBV27 and TRBJ2-7, with D perhaps TRBD1 (6 bases). The germline V and J ends were trimmed by 6 bases and 1 base, with 7 bases remaining between them. The CDR3 sequence is 12 residues long. The germline V gene encodes CDR1 MNHEY and CDR2 SMNVEV (reference sequence). CDR3: CASSGQSYEQYF. As DNA, the CDR3 is TGTGCCAGCAGCGGACAGTCCTACGAGCAGTACTTC.

The chain has TRBV6-1 and TRBJ2-4; D unclear. The germline CDR1 and CDR2 sequences are MNHNS and SASEGT. V gave up 2 bases and J gave up 0 bases, with 11 bases separating them. The CDR3 length is 16 residues. The chain's CDR3 is CASSERSSLAKNIQYF. CDR3 in DNA: TGTGCCAGCAGTGAACGGAGTAGCCTAGCCAAAAACATTCAGTACTTC.

This clone was counted ten times or more. The gene calls are TRBV27 and TRBJ2-7; no clear D gene. V dropped 4 bases and J dropped 2 bases, with 6 bases sitting between them. CDR1 and CDR2 (germline): MNHEY, SMNVEV (reference sequence). CDR3 length equals 12 residues. Here the CDR3 reads CASSSLTYEQYF. CDR3 sequence (DNA): TGTGCCAGCAGTTCCTTAACCTACGAGCAGTACTTC.

The chain couples TRBV4-1 to TRBJ1-1; possible D gene TRBD1, 5 bases. V was pared by 5 bases and J by 10 bases, with 14 bases between. This CDR3 has 12 amino acids. Germline loops: CDR1 MGHRA, CDR2 YSYEKL. Here the CDR3 DNA reads TGCGCCAGCAGCAAACAGGCAGAAAGAGCTTTCTTT. The encoded protein is CASSKQAERAFF.

The gene calls are TRBV9 and TRBJ2-3; 11 nucleotides align to TRBD2. CDR3 length equals 16 residues. Per germline, CDR1 SGDLS and CDR2 YYNGEE. V dropped 4 bases and J dropped 3; count of bases not matched to a gene: 7. CDR3 DNA sequence: TGTGCCAGCAGCCCCCGACTAGCGGGAAAAACAGATACGCAGTATTTT. Translated: CASSPRLAGKTDTQYF.

The chain employs TRBV15 and TRBJ2-3, with D perhaps TRBD2 (7 bases). The CDR3 is 18 amino acids. V was trimmed by 0 bases and J by 2 bases, leaving 18 bases between them. The germline gives CDR1 LNHNV, CDR2 YYDKDF (reference sequence). For the CDR3, the DNA is TGTGCCACCAGCAGAGAGGGGGGGCGGGGGAGCTACACAGATACGCAGTATTTT. Its protein product is CATSREGGRGSYTDTQYF.

The chain employs TRBV28 and TRBJ1-3, with TRBD1 matching over 8 bases. Germline CDR1 and CDR2: MDHEN and SYDVKM. This CDR3 is 15 amino acids long. After removal of 6 bases from V and 2 bases from J, the junction contained 6 bases not matched to a gene. The CDR3 loop reads CASRPPGGTGNTIYF. CDR3 nucleotide sequence: TGTGCCAGCAGACCCCCAGGGGGCACTGGAAACACCATATATTTT.

The chain couples TRBV6-5 to TRBJ2-2; D may be TRBD2 (5 bases). V lost 9 bases to trimming and J lost 5 bases, with 13 bases between them. Per the germline V gene, CDR1 is MNHEY and CDR2 is SVGAGI. This CDR3 has 13 amino acids. The chain's CDR3 is CASRRGFTGELFF. The CDR3 DNA follows: TGTGCCAGTCGTCGGGGTTTTACCGGGGAGCTGTTTTTT.

V gene TRBV7-9 combines with J gene TRBJ2-1; 8 bases match TRBD2. Germline CDR1 SEHNR, CDR2 FQNEAQ (reference sequence). CDR3 length: 15 amino acids. V lost 4 bases, J lost 5 bases, and 7 bases stayed unmatched. DNA of the CDR3: TGTGCCAGCAGCTCGGGACTAGTGGGCCACAATGAGCAGTTCTTC. Translated, it gives CASSSGLVGHNEQFF.

The genes are TRBV27 and TRBJ1-2; 7 bases agree with TRBD1. The CDR3 runs to 15 residues. CDR1 MNHEY and CDR2 SMNVEV come from the germline V gene (reference sequence). Losses at the gene ends were 5 bases for V and 5 bases for J; bases not matched to a gene: 11. The CDR3 loop reads CASSPRRGTEYGYTF. The DNA of the CDR3 is TGTGCCAGCAGTCCAAGACGAGGGACAGAATATGGCTACACCTTC.

The rearrangement uses TRBV7-6 and TRBJ1-1, with TRBD1 matching over 10 bases. Germline V gene lookup returns CDR1 SGHVS and CDR2 FNYEAQ. The CDR3 extends over 15 amino acids. V lost 4 bases and J lost 5; bases outside the gene matches: 7. In DNA form, the CDR3 reads TGTGCCAGCAGCTCACGGACAGGGGGGGAGACTGAAGCTTTCTTT. It codes for CASSSRTGGETEAFF.

CDR3 DNA sequence: TGCAGCGTTGCTAACACTGAAGCTTTCTTT. This sequence encodes CSVANTEAFF. This chain connects TRBV29-1 to TRBJ1-1; D is unresolved. This CDR3 has 10 residues. Germline CDR1 and CDR2: SQVTM and ANQGSEA. The V gene lost 4 bases and the J gene lost 2 bases, with 2 bases spanning the gap.

J is TRBJ2-7 and V is TRBV11-2; 10 bases agree with TRBD1. The CDR3 runs 16 residues. Germline-derived CDR1 and CDR2 are SGHAT and FQNNGV. Trimming at V came to 0 bases and at J to 6 bases, leaving 8 bases not matched to a gene. The CDR3 nucleotides are TGTGCCAGCAGCTTAGACCCGGGACAGGGGCATGGCGAGCAGTACTTC. Protein: CASSLDPGQGHGEQYF.

The rearrangement uses TRBV5-1 and TRBJ1-3, with 9 bases aligning to TRBD1. After removal of 4 bases from V and 4 bases from J, the junction contained 9 bases not matched to a gene. Germline lookup yields CDR1 SGHRS and CDR2 YFSETQ. The CDR3 extends over 16 amino acids. The CDR3 here is CASSLQGQGGGNTIYF. The DNA for the CDR3 is TGCGCCAGCAGCCTCCAGGGACAGGGCGGCGGAAACACCATATATTTT.

This clone has just one count. The rearrangement links TRBV5-1 to TRBJ2-1; TRBD2 aligns across 14 bases. CDR1 is SGHRS and CDR2 is YFSETQ in the germline V gene. The CDR3 has 17 amino acids. Trimming took 0 bases from V and 3 from J; bases not matched to a gene: 2. CDR3 protein: CASSLVTSGRGYNEQFF. Written as DNA, the CDR3 is TGCGCCAGCAGCTTGGTGACTAGCGGGAGGGGCTACAATGAGCAGTTCTTC.

The rearrangement joins TRBV7-9 to TRBJ2-7; 7 bases align to TRBD2. In germline, CDR1 is SEHNR, CDR2 FQNEAQ (reference sequence). Trimming removed 4 bases from V and 6 bases from J; junction bases left unmatched: 9. This CDR3 is 14 amino acids long. This CDR3 reads CASSWGAGPGEQYF. As DNA, the CDR3 is TGTGCCAGCAGCTGGGGAGCGGGGCCCGGCGAGCAGTACTTC. The full variable domain, rest sourced from reference TRBV7-9 and TRBJ2-7, is DTGVSQNPRHKITKRGQNVTFRCDPISEHNRLYWYRQTLGQGPEFLTYFQNEAQLEKSRLLSDRFSAERPKGSFSTLEIQRTEQGDSAMYLCASSWGAGPGEQYFGPGTRLTVT.

This clone was seen a handful of times. The chain carries TRBV27 and TRBJ1-1, with TRBD1 matching over 8 bases. This CDR3 is 14 amino acids long. The germline CDR1 and CDR2 sequences are MNHEY and SMNVEV (reference sequence). Trimming at V came to 5 bases and at J to 6 bases, leaving 8 bases not matched to a gene. The CDR3 coding sequence is TGTGCCAGCAGTCTTGGACAGGGCCTCGCTGAAGCTTTCTTT. Protein sequence: CASSLGQGLAEAFF.

Here the CDR3 DNA reads TGTGCCAGAAGCTTCGCGGGCGGGCTCGACTCCTATAATTCACCCCTCCACTTT. Protein: CARSFAGGLDSYNSPLHF. The J gene is TRBJ1-6, the V gene TRBV5-3; D ambiguous. TRBV5-3 is filed as an ORF, its function uncertain. This CDR3 spans 18 amino acids. Between the trimmed V and J ends, which lost 2 bases and 0 bases, there was a span of 15 bases.

The chain recombines TRBV6-1 with TRBJ1-1; 12 nucleotides align to TRBD1. The CDR3 length is 15 residues. Trimming removed 4 bases from V and 0 bases from J; junction bases left unmatched: 0. Germline values: CDR1 MNHNS, CDR2 SASEGT. CDR3 nucleotides: TGTGCCAGCAGTGGGGACAGGGGGCTGAACACTGAAGCTTTCTTT. This encodes CASSGDRGLNTEAFF.

This chain joins TRBV2 and TRBJ2-7; 11 bases line up with TRBD1. CDR3 length: 13 amino acids. Germline loops: CDR1 SNHLY, CDR2 FYNNEI. V lost 8 bases to trimming and J lost 6 bases; unmatched junction nucleotides: 6. CDR3 sequence: CASPDRGRAEQYF. CDR3 coding DNA: TGTGCCAGCCCGGACAGGGGGCGCGCCGAGCAGTACTTC.

V is TRBV28 and J is TRBJ2-3; D is possibly TRBD2 (6 bases). The germline V and J ends were trimmed by 4 bases and 6 bases, with 23 bases remaining between them. Germline V gives CDR1 MDHEN, CDR2 SYDVKM. The CDR3 sequence is 17 residues long. The CDR3 DNA is TGTGCCAGCAGTTCCCCCGTTATGCAGGGAGGTTGGGATACGCAGTATTTT. Amino acids: CASSSPVMQGGWDTQYF.

The chain recombines TRBV5-1 with TRBJ1-5, with a weak D call TRBD1 (5 bases). Trimming cost V 5 bases and J 2 bases, with 11 bases left between them. The CDR3 has 14 amino acids. From germline, CDR1 is SGHRS and CDR2 YFSETQ. The CDR3 sequence is CASSPDSRNQPQHF. CDR3 coding DNA: TGCGCCAGCAGTCCAGACAGTCGCAATCAGCCCCAGCATTTT.

The chain couples TRBV5-1 to TRBJ2-5; maybe TRBD2 (6 bases). The germline V gene encodes CDR1 SGHRS and CDR2 YFSETQ. The CDR3 is made up of 14 amino acids. V was clipped by 8 bases and J by 5 bases, with 19 bases between them. In DNA, the CDR3 is TGCGCCAGTCGGACGGGAGTAGGTGGGGAGACCCAGTACTTC. Its translation: CASRTGVGGETQYF.

The chain has TRBV20-1 and TRBJ1-2; no firm D call. The CDR3 is 11 amino acids. Trimming cost V 3 bases and J 4 bases, with 6 bases left between them. CDR1 and CDR2 from the germline V gene are DFQATT and SNEGSKA (reference sequence). The CDR3 region is CSASGSYGYTF. The CDR3 DNA is TGCAGTGCTAGTGGGAGCTATGGCTACACCTTC.

This sequence joins TRBV28 and TRBJ2-7, with TRBD2 matching 13 bases. The junction had 5 bases not matched to a gene; V was cut back by 3 bases and J by 3 bases. The CDR3 length is 16 residues. Germline V gene sequence: CDR1 MDHEN, CDR2 SYDVKM. DNA of the CDR3: TGTGCCAGCAGTTTTTTAGGACTAGCGGGAGTCTACGAGCAGTACTTC. Translation gives CASSFLGLAGVYEQYF.

The chain links TRBV28 to TRBJ2-7; weak D call: TRBD2 (7 bases). Between the trimmed V and J ends, which lost 3 bases and 6 bases, there was a span of 15 bases. The CDR3 is 14 amino acids. Per the germline V gene, CDR1 is MDHEN and CDR2 is SYDVKM. The CDR3 DNA reads as TGTGCCAGCAGTTTCCAAGGGGGGGGAGGCGAGCAGTACTTC. Protein: CASSFQGGGGEQYF.